Presented here are 28 T cell receptor beta chains from one specimen sequenced in a study of shared clonotypes between healthy human individuals. CD45RO-negative, CCR7-positively selected cells formed the naive CD8 fraction, excluding terminally differentiated effector memory CD45RA+ cells. Libraries were prepared by immunoSEQ multiplex PCR; TCRdb keeps only in-frame clonotypes and omits some of them. The sample holds about 2.2 million clones, 90% to 95% seen once. The sample was naive CD8+ T cells from PBMCs. These receptors originate from a man between 18 and 29 years old in good health. Some clones in this sample may be carry-over from other donors' samples.

This chain joins TRBV9 and TRBJ2-7; 8 bases map to TRBD1. After removal of 4 bases from V and 7 bases from J, the junction contained 10 bases not matched to a gene. Looked up from germline, CDR1 is SGDLS and CDR2 is YYNGEE. The CDR3 is 14 residues long. The CDR3 DNA is TGTGCCAGCAGCACTCATAGACAGGGGCCGGAGCAGTACTTC. Its translation: CASSTHRQGPEQYF.

As to this clone: The junction does not match germline at one end; this may be a read error. The CDR3 DNA follows: TGTACCAGCAGCTTGATGGGACTAGCGGGAGTGTGGGAGACCCAGTACTTC. Protein product: CTSSLMGLAGVWETQYF. The V call is TRBV5-4, the J call TRBJ2-5; 14 nucleotides line up with TRBD2. CDR1 and CDR2 from the germline V gene are SGHNT and YYREEE (reference sequence). The CDR3 runs to 17 residues.

The V and J genes are TRBV28 and TRBJ1-4; D remains ambiguous. Germline loops: CDR1 MDHEN, CDR2 SYDVKM. Trimming left V 6 bases short and J 5 bases short, with 19 bases between. The length of the CDR3 is 16 residues. This CDR3 is CASSLGFGGENEKLFF. As DNA, the CDR3 is TGTGCCAGCAGCCTGGGTTTCGGCGGGGAAAATGAAAAACTGTTTTTT. Full variable domain (missing parts from reference TRBV28 and TRBJ1-4): DVKVTQSSRYLVKRTGEKVFLECVQDMDHENMFWYRQDPGLGLRLIYFSYDVKMKEKGDIPEGYSVSREKKERFSLILESASTNQTSMYLCASSLGFGGENEKLFFGSGTQLSVL.

This sequence joins TRBV7-8 and TRBJ2-1; TRBD2 is a possible D gene (5 bases). V was trimmed by 5 bases and J by 4 bases, leaving 12 bases between them. Germline loops: CDR1 SGHVS, CDR2 FQNEAQ. The CDR3 runs 14 residues. CDR3 in amino acids: CASSASTGYNEQFF. CDR3 sequence (DNA): TGTGCCAGCAGCGCCAGCACGGGGTACAATGAGCAGTTCTTC.

The chain links TRBV9 to TRBJ1-2; D unresolved. The germline V gene encodes CDR1 SGDLS and CDR2 YYNGEE. With 3 bases removed from V and 1 base from J, the gap between germline ends came to 7 bases. The CDR3 length is 13 residues. CDR3 region: CASSGLSNYGYTF. The CDR3 bases are TGTGCCAGCAGCGGCCTCAGTAACTATGGCTACACCTTC.

The J gene is TRBJ1-2, the V gene TRBV7-2; 7 nucleotides match TRBD1. This CDR3 contains 14 residues. With 4 bases clipped from V and 10 bases from J, the junction kept 12 bases outside the gene matches. Germline values: CDR1 SGHTA, CDR2 FQGNSA. CDR3 DNA sequence: TGTGCCAGCAGCTCCGGGACAGCCCTTAATGACTACACCTTC. Translating gives CASSSGTALNDYTF.

V is TRBV2 and J is TRBJ2-1; the match to TRBD1 covers 8 bases. The CDR3 extends over 15 amino acids. The trim removed 6 bases at V and 8 bases at J, leaving 12 bases unmatched. The V gene's germline CDR1 is SNHLY and CDR2 FYNNEI. The CDR3 DNA is TGTGCCAGCAGAGCCGACAGGGGCAACACCGATGAGCAGTTCTTC. This codes for CASRADRGNTDEQFF.

This chain connects TRBV25-1 to TRBJ1-3, with D uncertain. The CDR3 spans 16 residues. Trimming left V 4 bases short and J 0 bases short, with 13 bases between. Germline V gives CDR1 MGHDK, CDR2 SYGVNS. CDR3 amino acids: CASSGHGQLSGNTIYF. CDR3 coding DNA: TGTGCCAGCAGTGGCCATGGGCAGCTCTCTGGAAACACCATATATTTT.

The V call is TRBV28, the J call TRBJ2-5; possible D gene TRBD1, 6 bases. CDR3 length equals 16 residues. Germline CDR1 MDHEN, CDR2 SYDVKM. V was shortened by 5 bases and J by 0 bases, with 16 bases between the two germline ends. The CDR3, as DNA: TGTGCCAGCAGTAGGGGGTACGGGAAGAACCAAGAGACCCAGTACTTC. The encoded protein is CASSRGYGKNQETQYF.

Of note for this clone: Other DNA sequences in this specimen translate into the identical CDR3. The chain joins TRBV27 to TRBJ1-2; a possible D gene is TRBD1 (6 bases). The CDR3 runs 14 residues. CDR1 is MNHEY, CDR2 SMNVEV, per germline (reference sequence). V was cut by 6 bases and J by 2 bases, with 13 bases left in between. CDR3 DNA sequence: TGTGCCAGCAGCATAACAGGGTCCAACTATGGCTACACCTTC. Residues: CASSITGSNYGYTF.

The chain couples TRBV4-2 to TRBJ1-2, with D possibly TRBD1 on 5 matching bases. There are 17 residues in the CDR3. V lost 0 bases and J lost 5, with 19 bases in between. Germline V lookup: CDR1 LGHNA, CDR2 YNFKEQ. CDR3 DNA: TGTGCCAGCAGCCAAGAGTATCGGGGGTTCAATGGGTATGGCTACACCTTC. This codes for CASSQEYRGFNGYGYTF.

Only a few counts were recorded for this clone. The DNA of the CDR3 is TGTGCCAGCAGCCCGTACAGTGGGCTCTCTGAAGCTTTCTTT. The encoded protein is CASSPYSGLSEAFF. The chain carries TRBV4-2 and TRBJ1-1, with D uncertain. The CDR3 sequence is 14 residues long. V lost 4 bases and J 6 bases, leaving 15 bases between the germline ends. CDR1 LGHNA and CDR2 YNFKEQ come from the germline V gene.

The V call is TRBV10-3, the J call TRBJ2-1, with 8 bases identical to TRBD2. Losses at the gene ends were 8 bases for V and 2 bases for J; bases not matched to a gene: 8. In germline, CDR1 is ENHRY, CDR2 SYGVKD. The CDR3 has 15 residues. The chain's CDR3 is CAIGVQLAAYNEQFF. The CDR3 DNA follows: TGTGCCATCGGAGTCCAACTAGCGGCCTACAATGAGCAGTTCTTC.

This clone was counted once. This sample includes further DNA sequences coding for the same CDR3. The chain has TRBV19 and TRBJ2-3; D remains ambiguous. Per germline, CDR1 LNHDA and CDR2 SQIVND (reference sequence). The CDR3 consists of 13 residues. The ends were cut back, 2 bases at V and 1 base at J, with 4 bases in the middle. CDR3 sequence (DNA): TGTGCCAGTAGTATAAAGGGCACAGATACGCAGTATTTT. As protein: CASSIKGTDTQYF.

This chain joins TRBV19 and TRBJ2-1; D is ambiguous. The V end lost 3 bases, the J end lost 10 bases, and 13 bases lay between the germline ends. The CDR3 has 13 amino acids. Germline V CDR1 and CDR2: LNHDA, SQIVND (reference sequence). In DNA, the CDR3 is TGTGCCAGTAGTATCTTGGGTTCAAACGAGCAGTTCTTC. Translated: CASSILGSNEQFF.

V is TRBV27 and J is TRBJ1-1; 7 bases line up with TRBD1. With V trimmed by 3 bases and J by 5 bases, 18 bases remained unmatched. The CDR3 runs 18 residues. Looked up from germline, CDR1 is MNHEY and CDR2 is SMNVEV (reference sequence). The CDR3, as DNA: TGTGCCAGCAGTTTTAGGGTCGGACAGGTAGCGAAGGAAACTGAAGCTTTCTTT. It specifies CASSFRVGQVAKETEAFF.

In DNA, the CDR3 is TGTGCCAGCAGCCTAGTACGGGGGACCTATGGCTACACCTTC. The encoded protein is CASSLVRGTYGYTF. The J gene is TRBJ1-2, the V gene TRBV11-2, with TRBD1 as a possible D gene (5 bases). The V gene lost 5 bases and the J gene lost 4 bases, with 14 bases spanning the gap. The V gene's germline CDR1 is SGHAT and CDR2 FQNNGV. The CDR3 is made up of 14 amino acids.

The chain has TRBV7-9 and TRBJ2-7, with D possibly called TRBD1 or TRBD2 (5 bases each). This CDR3 is 14 amino acids long. The ends were cut back, 5 bases at V and 7 bases at J, with 18 bases in the middle. CDR1 is SEHNR, CDR2 FQNEAQ, per germline (reference sequence). CDR3 sequence reads: CASSDAIQWGEQYF. Written as DNA, the CDR3 is TGTGCCAGCAGCGACGCTATACAGTGGGGGGAGCAGTACTTC.

CDR3: CASSSTGTRPDTQYF. CDR3 coding DNA: TGTGCCAGCAGTTCTACAGGGACCCGGCCAGATACGCAGTATTTT. The chain employs TRBV27 and TRBJ2-3, with D possibly TRBD1 on 6 matching bases. Trimming took off 4 bases at V and 4 bases at J, with 15 bases between the two ends. Germline V gene sequence: CDR1 MNHEY, CDR2 SMNVEV (reference sequence). This CDR3 has 15 amino acids.

This sequence joins TRBV2 and TRBJ2-1; tentative D call: TRBD2 (5 bases). Trimming cost V 1 base and J 14 bases, with 12 bases left between them. The CDR3 loop spans 12 amino acids. CDR1 is SNHLY and CDR2 is FYNNEI in the germline V gene. In nucleotides, the CDR3 is TGTGCCAGCAGTGAAGGGATCCGGGAAGAGTTCTTC. It encodes CASSEGIREEFF.

CDR3 protein: CASSQDWQGVSYEQYF. CDR3 bases: TGCGCCAGCAGCCAAGATTGGCAGGGGGTGTCCTACGAGCAGTACTTC. The rearrangement links TRBV4-1 to TRBJ2-7; 7 bases match TRBD1. Trimming cost V 0 bases and J 1 base; bases outside gene matches: 6. The CDR3 sequence is 16 residues long. Germline V CDR1 and CDR2: MGHRA, YSYEKL.

This clone was detected a few times. This sequence joins TRBV29-1 and TRBJ1-1; D is unresolved. The CDR3 is 10 residues long. V gave up 4 bases and J gave up 11 bases, with 11 bases separating them. Germline V gene sequence: CDR1 SQVTM, CDR2 ANQGSEA. CDR3 amino acids: CSVGLYGAFF. The DNA of the CDR3 is TGCAGCGTTGGTCTTTACGGGGCTTTCTTT.

A word on this clone: Other DNA sequences in this specimen translate into the identical CDR3. The chain is built from TRBV5-1 and TRBJ2-3, with D uncertain. The germline V and J ends were trimmed by 4 bases and 1 base, with 13 bases remaining between them. Germline CDR1 SGHRS, CDR2 YFSETQ. CDR3 length: 15 residues. CDR3: CASSPFTGGTDTQYF. DNA for the CDR3: TGCGCCAGCAGCCCCTTTACGGGTGGCACAGATACGCAGTATTTT.

Only one count was recorded for this clone. This chain links TRBV28 with TRBJ1-1; 7 positions agree with TRBD1. The CDR3 is 15 amino acids. V shed 4 bases and J 3 bases; nucleotides not matched to a gene: 8. The germline V gene encodes CDR1 MDHEN and CDR2 SYDVKM. CDR3 in amino acids: CASSSRVGGHTEAFF. In nucleotides, the CDR3 is TGTGCCAGCAGTTCTCGGGTAGGGGGCCACACTGAAGCTTTCTTT.

The genes are TRBV6-5 and TRBJ2-7, with a weak D call TRBD2 (7 bases). The CDR3 runs 14 residues. The germline V and J ends were trimmed by 4 bases and 2 bases, with 12 bases remaining between them. Germline CDR1 and CDR2: MNHEY and SVGAGI. The chain's CDR3 is CASSLWGGPYEQYF. As DNA, the CDR3 is TGTGCCAGCAGTTTGTGGGGGGGCCCCTACGAGCAGTACTTC.

This chain uses TRBV4-3 with TRBJ1-5; no clear D. Germline CDR1 LGHNA, CDR2 YSLEER. The CDR3 is 16 amino acids. Trimming cost V 0 bases and J 4 bases, with 13 bases left between them. CDR3 coding DNA: TGCGCCAGCAGCCAAGACTACCCCGCAGCAAATCAGCCCCAGCATTTT. Residues: CASSQDYPAANQPQHF.

The J gene is TRBJ1-2, the V gene TRBV27; D gene uncertain. Germline V gives CDR1 MNHEY, CDR2 SMNVEV (reference sequence). V shed 7 bases and J shed 4 bases, with 13 bases lying between them. The length of the CDR3 is 13 residues. CDR3 bases: TGTGCCAGCATCCGGGGAGTACCCTATGGCTACACCTTC. This gives the protein CASIRGVPYGYTF.

The CDR3 is CASSPVQGAFGETQYF. The CDR3 DNA reads TGTGCCAGCAGCCCGGTACAGGGGGCTTTCGGAGAGACCCAGTACTTC. This chain connects TRBV7-8 to TRBJ2-5; the match to TRBD1 covers 9 bases. After removal of 5 bases from V and 4 bases from J, the junction contained 11 bases not matched to a gene. Germline V CDR1 and CDR2: SGHVS, FQNEAQ. The CDR3 loop spans 16 amino acids.